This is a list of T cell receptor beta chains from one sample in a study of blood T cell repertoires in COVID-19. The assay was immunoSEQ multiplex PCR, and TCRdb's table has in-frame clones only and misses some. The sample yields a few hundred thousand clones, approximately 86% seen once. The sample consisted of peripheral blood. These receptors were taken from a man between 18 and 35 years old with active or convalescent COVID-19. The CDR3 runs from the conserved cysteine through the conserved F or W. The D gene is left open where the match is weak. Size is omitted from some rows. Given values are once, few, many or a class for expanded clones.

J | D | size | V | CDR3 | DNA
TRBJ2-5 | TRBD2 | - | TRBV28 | CASSFGGARETQYF | TGTGCCAGCAGTTTCGGGGGGGCTCGAGAGACCCAGTACTTC
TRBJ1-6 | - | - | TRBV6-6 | CASSYSGFSYNSPLHF | TGTGCCAGCAGTTACAGCGGGTTCTCCTATAATTCACCCCTCCACTTT
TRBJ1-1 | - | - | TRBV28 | CASIRGTDTEAFF | TGTGCCAGCATTAGGGGAACGGACACTGAAGCTTTCTTT
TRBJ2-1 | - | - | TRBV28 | CASRDFNEQFF | TGTGCCAGCAGGGACTTTAATGAGCAGTTCTTC
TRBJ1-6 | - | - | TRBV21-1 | CASSKGGQGGNSPLHF | TGTGCCAGCAGCAAAGGAGGACAGGGTGGCAATTCACCCCTCCACTTT
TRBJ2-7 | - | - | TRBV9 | CASSDDEGPIYEQYF | TGTGCCAGCAGCGACGATGAGGGCCCGATTTACGAGCAGTACTTC
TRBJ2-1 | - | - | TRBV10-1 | CASRVPLEVNEQFF | TGCGCCAGCAGAGTACCACTAGAGGTCAATGAGCAGTTCTTC
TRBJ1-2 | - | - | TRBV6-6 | CASSRGGNYGYTF | TGTGCCAGCAGTAGGGGGGGGAACTATGGCTACACCTTC
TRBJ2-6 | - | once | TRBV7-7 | CASAPDRLVGANVLTF | TGTGCTAGCGCCCCAGACAGACTTGTTGGGGCCAACGTCCTGACTTTC
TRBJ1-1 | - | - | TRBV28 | CATRKPLRTDNTEAFF | TGTGCCACCAGAAAACCTTTAAGGACAGACAACACTGAAGCTTTCTTT
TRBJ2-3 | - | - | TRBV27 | CASSLQGFGTDTQYF | TGTGCCAGCAGTTTACAGGGGTTTGGCACAGATACGCAGTATTTT
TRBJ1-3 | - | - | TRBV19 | CASSSDGNSGNTIYF | TGTGCCAGTAGTAGTGACGGGAACTCTGGAAACACCATATATTTT
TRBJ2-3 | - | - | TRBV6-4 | CASSDSVGTDTQYF | TGTGCCAGCAGTGACTCAGTCGGGACAGATACGCAGTATTTT
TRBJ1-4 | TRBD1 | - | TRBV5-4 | CASSLAQGSSTNEKLFF | TGTGCCAGCAGCTTGGCACAGGGGAGTTCAACTAATGAAAAACTGTTTTTT
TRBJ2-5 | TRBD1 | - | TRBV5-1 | CASSLGQGITETQYF | TGCGCCAGCAGCTTGGGACAGGGAATAACAGAGACCCAGTACTTC
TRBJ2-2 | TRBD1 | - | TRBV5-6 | CASSFRTGRPNTGELFF | TGTGCCAGCAGCTTTAGGACAGGGCGTCCGAACACCGGGGAGCTGTTTTTT
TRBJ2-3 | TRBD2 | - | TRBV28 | CASSLLVAGWPDTQYF | TGTGCCAGCAGTTTATTAGTAGCGGGGTGGCCAGATACGCAGTATTTT
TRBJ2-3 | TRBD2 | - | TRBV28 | CASSPRLAGAADTQYF | TGTGCCAGCAGCCCACGACTAGCGGGGGCCGCAGATACGCAGTATTTT
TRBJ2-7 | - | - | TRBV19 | CARRTAGCRYF | TGTGCCCGGAGGACCGCCGGCTGCAGGTACTTC
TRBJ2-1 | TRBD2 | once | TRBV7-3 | CASSLTSGRSEQFF | TGTGCCAGCAGCTTAACTAGCGGGAGGAGTGAGCAGTTCTTC
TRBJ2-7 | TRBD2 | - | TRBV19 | CATQNSGSSYEQYF | TGTGCCACCCAGAATAGCGGGAGCTCCTACGAGCAGTACTTC
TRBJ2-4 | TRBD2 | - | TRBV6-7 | CASTGTRAKNIQYF | TGTGCCAGCACGGGGACTAGAGCCAAAAACATTCAGTACTTC
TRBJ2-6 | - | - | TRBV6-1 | CASSEIRWAGKGSGANVLTF | TGTGCCAGCAGTGAGATCCGCTGGGCAGGGAAAGGCTCTGGGGCCAACGTCCTGACTTTC
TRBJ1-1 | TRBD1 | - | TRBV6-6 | CASSHGGDSPWGTEAFF | TGTGCCAGCAGTCACGGAGGGGACAGCCCCTGGGGCACTGAAGCTTTCTTT
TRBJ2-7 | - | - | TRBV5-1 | CASSLDSHYEQYF | TGCGCCAGCAGCTTAGACAGCCACTACGAGCAGTACTTC
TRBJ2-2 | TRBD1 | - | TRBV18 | CASSRTGGTNTGELFF | TGTGCCAGCTCACGGACAGGGGGAACGAACACCGGGGAGCTGTTTTTT
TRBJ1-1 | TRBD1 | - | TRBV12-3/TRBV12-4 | CASSGTANTEAFF | TGTGCCAGCAGTGGGACAGCTAACACTGAAGCTTTCTTT
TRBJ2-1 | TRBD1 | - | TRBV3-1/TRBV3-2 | CASRPPGGEQFF | TGTGCCAGCAGACCACCAGGGGGCGAGCAGTTCTTC
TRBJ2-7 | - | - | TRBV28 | CASSRTRGTYEQYF | TGTGCCAGCTCCCGGACTAGGGGGACCTACGAGCAGTACTTC
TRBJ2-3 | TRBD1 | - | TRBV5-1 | CASSPGQGWGTDTQYF | TGCGCCAGCAGCCCGGGACAGGGCTGGGGCACAGATACGCAGTATTTT
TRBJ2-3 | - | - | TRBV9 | CASSERYTDTQYF | TGTGCCAGCAGCGAGCGTTACACAGATACGCAGTATTTT
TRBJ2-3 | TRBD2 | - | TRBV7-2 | CASSPSSGLAGATQYF | TGTGCCAGCAGCCCGTCTTCGGGACTAGCGGGAGCTACGCAGTATTTT
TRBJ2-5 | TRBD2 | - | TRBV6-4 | CASSSGESSGLKETQYF | TGTGCCAGTTCTAGCGGGGAATCCTCAGGCTTAAAAGAGACCCAGTACTTC
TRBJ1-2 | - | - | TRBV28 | CASRVGVSGYTF | TGTGCCAGCCGGGTCGGCGTTAGTGGCTACACCTTC
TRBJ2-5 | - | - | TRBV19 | CATREEVAQYF | TGTGCCACCCGTGAGGAAGTGGCCCAGTACTTC
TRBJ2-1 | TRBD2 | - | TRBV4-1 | CASSQLLAGALVEQFF | TGCGCCAGCAGCCAGCTGCTAGCGGGGGCATTGGTTGAGCAGTTCTTC
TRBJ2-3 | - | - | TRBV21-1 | CASSNSILASGRDTQYF | TGTGCCAGCAGCAACTCAATCTTGGCTAGCGGGAGGGATACGCAGTATTTT
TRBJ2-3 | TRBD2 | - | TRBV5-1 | CASSLAGKLTDTQYF | TGCGCCAGCAGCTTAGCGGGGAAATTAACAGATACGCAGTATTTT
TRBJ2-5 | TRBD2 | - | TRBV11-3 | CASSLGTPSGKNEETQYF | TGTGCCAGCAGCTTAGGTACTCCTAGCGGGAAGAACGAAGAGACCCAGTACTTC
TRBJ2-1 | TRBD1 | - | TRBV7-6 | CASSQYRDRANEQFF | TGTGCCAGCAGCCAGTACCGGGACAGGGCCAATGAGCAGTTCTTC
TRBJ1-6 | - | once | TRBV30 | CAWSEGAGSPLHF | TGTGCCTGGAGTGAGGGTGCAGGGTCACCCCTCCACTTT
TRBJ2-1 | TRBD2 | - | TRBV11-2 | CASSLGTLAGAYNEQFF | TGTGCCAGCAGCTTAGGTACCCTAGCGGGGGCCTACAATGAGCAGTTCTTC
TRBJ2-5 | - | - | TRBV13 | CASSLGGTQYF | TGTGCCAGCAGCTTAGGCGGGACCCAGTACTTC
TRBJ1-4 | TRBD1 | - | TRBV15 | CATSRRTGVNEKLFF | TGTGCCACCAGCAGGAGGACAGGGGTTAATGAAAAACTGTTTTTT
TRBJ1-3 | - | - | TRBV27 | CASSSQGSGNTIYF | TGTGCCAGCAGTTCCCAGGGTTCTGGAAACACCATATATTTT
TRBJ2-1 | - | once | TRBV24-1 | CATSDLTGRDSSYNEQFF | TGTGCCACCAGTGATTTGACAGGGAGAGACAGCTCCTACAATGAGCAGTTCTTC
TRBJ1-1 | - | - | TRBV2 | CASLSLYTEAFF | TGTGCCAGCCTGAGCCTCTACACTGAAGCTTTCTTT
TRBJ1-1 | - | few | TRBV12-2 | CASRITGAIMNTEAFF | TGTGCAAGTCGAATAACAGGGGCCATCATGAACACTGAAGCTTTCTTT
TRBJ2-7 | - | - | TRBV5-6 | CASSRNPGHTLDEQYF | TGTGCCAGCAGCCGAAATCCGGGACACACCCTCGACGAGCAGTACTTC
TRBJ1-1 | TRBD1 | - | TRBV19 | CASSIPGQGNTEAFF | TGTGCCAGTAGTATCCCGGGACAGGGGAACACTGAAGCTTTCTTT
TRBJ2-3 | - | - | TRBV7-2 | CASSSHRGYTDTQYF | TGTGCCAGCAGCTCCCACCGGGGGTACACAGATACGCAGTATTTT